The rows below give T cell receptor beta chains drawn from one sample of a study of identical twins. TCRdb used MiXCR to reprocess the 5' RACE reads, holding one entry per CDR3 protein. The sample holds 350,000 to 500,000 distinct CDR3 sequences, about 18% seen once. Specimen: naive T cells sorted from blood. These receptors came from a man aged 50-60 years in good health. The CDR3 runs from the conserved cysteine through the conserved F or W. The order of the fields is V gene, clone size, D gene, J gene, CDR3 protein, CDR3 DNA. The D gene is left open where the match is weak. Clone size is not always given. Where it is, it says once, few, many or a class for expanded clones.

TRBV20-1	many	TRBD1	TRBJ2-7	CSARTPGTGAYEQYF	TGCAGTGCTAGGACTCCCGGGACAGGGGCCTACGAGCAGTACTTC
TRBV7-2	NA	NA	TRBJ2-1	CASSLAPGLYNEQFF	TGTGCCAGCAGCTTAGCGCCGGGTCTTTACAATGAGCAGTTCTTC
TRBV9	few	NA	TRBJ1-2	CASSVTVLYGYTF	TGTGCCAGCAGCGTGACAGTCCTCTATGGCTACACCTTC
TRBV29-1	few	TRBD2	TRBJ2-1	CSVSGSYNEQFF	TGCAGCGTGAGCGGGAGTTACAATGAGCAGTTCTTC
TRBV7-2	few	TRBD2	TRBJ2-3	CASSLAGRASGNDF	TGTGCCAGCAGCTTAGCGGGGAGGGCTAGCGGGAATGATTTT
TRBV20-1	many	NA	TRBJ2-7	CSARLRGSLYEQYF	TGCAGTGCTAGACTCCGGGGCAGCCTCTACGAGCAGTACTTC
TRBV3-1	NA	NA	TRBJ2-3	CASSRFDTDTQYF	TGTGCCAGCAGCCGTTTCGACACAGATACGCAGTATTTT
TRBV19	NA	TRBD1	TRBJ2-7	CASSREGQGYEQYF	TGTGCCAGTAGTAGAGAAGGACAGGGCTACGAGCAGTACTTC
TRBV5-1	few	TRBD1	TRBJ2-7	CASSLAPWTGGYEQYF	TGCGCCAGCAGCTTGGCCCCCTGGACAGGCGGCTACGAGCAGTACTTC
TRBV12-3/TRBV12-4	many	NA	TRBJ2-1	CASSSSLAQGRFF	TGTGCCAGCAGTTCCTCCCTAGCGCAAGGGAGGTTCTTC
TRBV5-1	NA	TRBD1	TRBJ1-2	CASSLVGQGASGYTF	TGCGCCAGCAGCTTGGTGGGACAGGGGGCCTCTGGCTACACCTTC
TRBV12-3/TRBV12-4	many	NA	TRBJ2-3	CASSFWLGRISLTSTDTQYF	TGTGCCAGCAGTTTTTGGTTGGGCAGGATTAGTCTAACTAGCACAGATACGCAGTATTTT
TRBV10-3	few	NA	TRBJ1-1	CAISLGEEGTEAFF	TGTGCCATCAGCCTAGGGGAGGAGGGCACTGAAGCTTTCTTT
TRBV24-1	many	TRBD2	TRBJ2-1	CATGRSSGRAGGNEQFF	TGTGCCACCGGGCGGTCTAGCGGGAGGGCAGGCGGGAATGAGCAGTTCTTC
TRBV15	NA	TRBD2	TRBJ2-5	CATSREKSGVRLGTQYF	TGTGCCACCAGCAGAGAGAAGAGCGGGGTGAGATTAGGGACCCAGTACTTC
TRBV19	few	NA	TRBJ2-3	CASSIRDTQYF	TGTGCCAGTAGTATCAGAGATACGCAGTATTTT
TRBV11-2	many	TRBD1	TRBJ2-7	CASSLVGQGIEQYF	TGTGCCAGCAGCTTAGTGGGACAGGGTATAGAGCAGTACTTC
TRBV3-1	NA	NA	TRBJ2-1	CASSQGVFGGSYNEQFF	TGTGCCAGCAGCCAAGGGGTCTTTGGGGGGTCCTACAATGAGCAGTTCTTC
TRBV28	few	TRBD1	TRBJ2-5	CASSPRQGAYGTQYF	TGTGCCAGCAGTCCGCGCCAGGGGGCTTATGGGACCCAGTACTTC
TRBV5-1	NA	TRBD1	TRBJ2-3	CASSLSTGASTDTQYF	TGCGCCAGCAGCTTATCGACAGGGGCCTCGACAGATACGCAGTATTTT
TRBV4-2	NA	TRBD1	TRBJ2-5	CASSQVDRVETQYF	TGTGCCAGCAGCCAAGTCGACAGGGTGGAGACCCAGTACTTC
TRBV20-1	NA	TRBD2	TRBJ2-2	CSARIASGNGELFF	TGCAGTGCTAGAATAGCTAGCGGGAACGGGGAGCTGTTTTTT
TRBV5-1	NA	TRBD1	TRBJ1-2	CASSLGGTGNYGYTF	TGCGCCAGCAGCTTGGGGGGGACAGGGAACTATGGCTACACCTTC
TRBV10-3	few	TRBD2	TRBJ2-1	CAISGGGEGSYNEQFF	TGTGCCATCAGTGGGGGTGGGGAGGGCTCCTACAATGAGCAGTTCTTC
TRBV28	many	TRBD1	TRBJ1-6	CASSRRTGRNSPLHF	TGTGCCAGCAGCAGGCGGACAGGGAGGAATTCACCCCTCCACTTT
TRBV12-3/TRBV12-4	many	TRBD1	TRBJ2-7	CASSSPGQGAQEQYF	TGTGCCAGCAGTTCCCCGGGACAGGGGGCGCAAGAGCAGTACTTC
TRBV7-9	many	TRBD1	TRBJ2-5	CASSLARTGQETQYF	TGTGCCAGCAGCTTAGCGAGGACAGGACAAGAGACCCAGTACTTC
TRBV20-1	NA	TRBD2	TRBJ2-6	CSAKRETRANVLTF	TGCAGTGCAAAGCGGGAGACTAGGGCCAACGTCCTGACTTTC
TRBV29-1	many	NA	TRBJ2-7	CSVTLSGEYEQYF	TGCAGCGTCACACTCTCGGGGGAATACGAGCAGTACTTC
TRBV20-1	NA	TRBD1	TRBJ2-3	CSAAGTGGPDTQYF	TGCAGTGCGGCCGGGACAGGGGGCCCAGATACGCAGTATTTT
TRBV2	once	NA	TRBJ1-2	CASSDGDGILNGYTF	TGTGCCAGCAGTGATGGGGACGGAATACTAAATGGCTACACCTTC